The 9 T cell receptor beta chains listed next were all sequenced from one sample in a study of T cells after yellow fever vaccination. One entry per CDR3 protein, called by TCRdb with MiXCR from the 5' RACE reads. The sample lists roughly 340,000 distinct CDR3 sequences, 3.5% to 4.5% seen once, with 20% to 25% in the top ten. The sequencing used PBMCs, collected 5 days after the yellow fever booster vaccination. Receptors originate from a man aged 18 to 30 who received the YFV17D yellow fever vaccine.

This clonotype was counted many times. The chain joins TRBV7-2 to TRBJ2-3; no clear D gene. The CDR3 totals 13 residues. With 1 base removed from V and 10 bases from J, the gap between germline ends came to 12 bases. CDR1 SGHTA and CDR2 FQGNSA come from the germline V gene. In DNA form, the CDR3 reads TGTGCCAGCAGCTTAGGTTCTCAAATTGCGCAGTATTTT. It codes for CASSLGSQIAQYF. Full variable domain (remainder filled in from reference TRBV7-2 and TRBJ2-3): GAGVSQSPSNKVTEKGKDVELRCDPISGHTALYWYRQSLGQGLEFLIYFQGNSAPDKSGLPSDRFSAERTGGSVSTLTIQRTQQEDSAVYLCASSLGSQIAQYFGPGTRLTVL.

Ten or more counts support this clonotype. The rearrangement links TRBV19 to TRBJ1-1; possibly TRBD1 for D (6 bases). The CDR3 runs 13 residues. The V end was cut by 9 bases, the J end by 5 bases, with 16 bases between. Germline loops: CDR1 LNHDA, CDR2 SQIVND (reference sequence). CDR3 region: CARVGGGRTEAFF. The DNA for the CDR3 is TGTGCCAGGGTGGGAGGGGGTCGGACTGAAGCTTTCTTT.

This clonotype was recorded many times. This sequence joins TRBV10-3 and TRBJ2-7; 7 bases agree with TRBD1. The CDR3 is made up of 12 amino acids. The germline V gene encodes CDR1 ENHRY and CDR2 SYGVKD. J gave up 5 bases and V 5 bases, and 3 bases lay outside the gene matches. The CDR3 bases are TGTGCCATCAGTCCTACAGGGGACGAGCAGTACGTC. It translates to CAISPTGDEQYV.

This chain links TRBV5-1 with TRBJ2-3, with D uncertain. Germline V CDR1 and CDR2: SGHRS, YFSETQ. The CDR3 totals 15 residues. V lost 3 bases and J lost 1, with 12 bases in between. CDR3 residues: CASSWNGQGTDTQYF. CDR3 in DNA: TGCGCCAGCAGCTGGAACGGGCAGGGCACAGATACGCAGTATTTT.

The chain couples TRBV28 to TRBJ2-7; 11 bases line up with TRBD1. V lost 6 bases to trimming and J lost 7 bases; unmatched junction nucleotides: 8. Germline CDR1 reads MDHEN; CDR2 reads SYDVKM. This CDR3 spans 14 amino acids. The DNA of the CDR3 is TGTGCCAGCAGCCATCCGGACAGGGGGCAGGAGCAGTACTTC. Translating gives CASSHPDRGQEQYF.

This clonotype has at least ten counts. The chain employs TRBV7-2 and TRBJ2-2; no definite D call. V lost 5 bases to trimming and J lost 6 bases, with 19 bases between them. This CDR3 comprises 16 residues. Germline CDR1 and CDR2: SGHTA and FQGNSA. The CDR3 sequence: CASSPIPSPGAGELFF. For the CDR3, the DNA is TGTGCCAGCAGCCCCATCCCCAGTCCCGGCGCCGGGGAGCTGTTTTTT.

This clonotype occurred many times. The V gene is TRBV7-2, the J gene TRBJ2-7, with D tentatively TRBD1 (6 bases). Germline loops: CDR1 SGHTA, CDR2 FQGNSA. This CDR3 region has 14 residues. Trimming took 0 bases from V and 2 from J, leaving 8 bases between them. In DNA, the CDR3 is TGTGCCAGCAGCTTAGCGGCAGGGGCCTACGAGCAGTACGTC. The encoded protein is CASSLAAGAYEQYV.

V and J are TRBV6-2 or TRBV6-3 and TRBJ1-1, with 9 bases fitting TRBD1. J was trimmed by 2 bases and V by 4 bases; bases with no gene match: 8. The CDR3 is 16 amino acids. Looked up from germline, CDR1 is MNHEY and CDR2 is SVGEGT. The CDR3 DNA reads TGTGCCAGCAGTTCCTACTGGGGACAGGGAAACACTGAAGCTTTCTTT. This translates into CASSSYWGQGNTEAFF.

Ten or more counts support this clonotype. This chain joins TRBV7-2 and TRBJ2-3, with a weak D call TRBD1 (5 bases). Trimming shortened V by 4 bases and J by 0 bases, and 11 bases separated the two germline ends. CDR1 and CDR2 from the germline V gene are SGHTA and FQGNSA. The CDR3 contains 15 residues. The CDR3 reads CASSYSRVSTDTQYF. The CDR3 nucleotides are TGTGCCAGCAGCTACTCCAGGGTGAGCACAGATACGCAGTATTTT.